This passage covers 25 T cell receptor beta chains from one sample sequenced in a study of human T cells and chemical hapten exposure. TCRdb re-called the RACE reads with MiXCR, one entry per CDR3 protein. The sample gives 50,000 or so distinct CDR3 sequences, about 11% of which show up once; 1.8% is in the top ten. This sample's time point: patch test 1, 2 weeks after DPC sensitization. Treatment reported: therapeutic diphenylcyclopropenone sensitization with weekly scalp DPC. Extraction yielded total RNA from whole blood (unfractionated). The sequences come from whole blood, collected in connection with sensitization to the hapten diphenylcyclopropenone (DPC). The receptors come from a woman aged 35 to 49 with alopecia areata. Some clones in this sample may be carry-over from other donors' samples.

This clonotype was counted between two and nine times. V gene TRBV18 combines with J gene TRBJ2-7; D might be TRBD2 (5 bases). Trimming stripped 2 bases from V and 2 bases from J, with 10 bases between. The CDR3 is made up of 14 amino acids. The germline gives CDR1 KGHSH, CDR2 LQKENI. The DNA for the CDR3 is TGTGCCAGCTCACCAGTTGCTAGCACCTACGAGCAGTACTTC. Amino acid sequence: CASSPVASTYEQYF.

This clonotype was picked up a small number of times. The genes are TRBV4-2 and TRBJ2-1; D perhaps matches TRBD1 (5 bases). Trimming removed 0 bases from V and 8 bases from J, with 11 bases in between. CDR3 size: 14 residues. Germline V gives CDR1 LGHNA, CDR2 YNFKEQ. The CDR3 protein is CASSQEVARDEQFF. In nucleotides, the CDR3 is TGTGCCAGCAGCCAAGAGGTAGCCAGGGATGAGCAGTTCTTC.

This clonotype was seen many times. This sequence joins TRBV6-2 or TRBV6-3 and TRBJ1-5, with a weak D call TRBD1 (6 bases). The CDR3 sequence is 14 residues long. Trimming stripped 6 bases from V and 8 bases from J, with 17 bases between. Looked up from germline, CDR1 is MNHEY and CDR2 is SVGEGT. CDR3 amino acids: CASSPTGHSEPQHF. DNA for the CDR3: TGTGCCAGCAGCCCGACAGGACACTCTGAGCCCCAGCATTTT.

The CDR3 nucleotides are TGTGCCAGCAGCCAACCGCAGGACAGGGGGAGCTACGAGCAGTACTTC. Its protein is CASSQPQDRGSYEQYF. The rearrangement joins TRBV3-1 to TRBJ2-7; TRBD1 matches at 10 bases. The germline V gene has CDR1 LGHDT and CDR2 YNNKEL (reference sequence). V shed 2 bases and J 3 bases; nucleotides not matched to a gene: 7. This CDR3 region has 16 residues.

This clonotype was detected only a few times. This chain uses TRBV2 with TRBJ1-4; perhaps TRBD1 as D (6 bases). In germline, CDR1 is SNHLY, CDR2 FYNNEI. The CDR3 is 13 residues long. The V end lost 6 bases, the J end lost 1 base, and 6 bases lay between the germline ends. CDR3 protein: CASRGGTNEKLFF. The CDR3 DNA reads TGTGCCAGCAGAGGGGGAACTAATGAAAAACTGTTTTTT.

This clonotype was detected only a few times. The chain links TRBV28 to TRBJ1-1; 10 bases match TRBD1. Germline values: CDR1 MDHEN, CDR2 SYDVKM. J gave up 5 bases and V 5 bases, and 5 bases lay outside the gene matches. The CDR3 sequence is 14 residues long. The CDR3 loop reads CASSRWTGGTEAFF. The CDR3 bases are TGTGCCAGCAGTAGATGGACAGGGGGGACTGAAGCTTTCTTT.

This clonotype was seen a few times. The chain recombines TRBV7-2 with TRBJ2-7; D not certain. Trimming left V 3 bases short and J 4 bases short, with 13 bases between. CDR3 length: 14 amino acids. Per the germline V gene, CDR1 is SGHTA and CDR2 is FQGNSA. The CDR3 region is CASSLSSGEYEQYF. The CDR3, as DNA: TGTGCCAGCAGCTTGAGCAGTGGGGAATACGAGCAGTACTTC.

The rearrangement joins TRBV3-1 to TRBJ1-1; TRBD1 might be the D (5 bases). Germline V gene data show CDR1 as LGHDT and CDR2 as YNNKEL (reference sequence). Trimming cost V 4 bases and J 10 bases, with 13 bases left between them. CDR3 size: 12 residues. The CDR3 here is CASSPGTAGAFF. CDR3 in DNA: TGTGCCAGCAGCCCCGGGACGGCAGGAGCTTTCTTT.

In this sample, this clonotype turned up many times. The chain employs TRBV5-1 and TRBJ2-3; a possible D gene is TRBD1 (6 bases). CDR3 length equals 15 residues. The V end lost 0 bases, the J end lost 4 bases, and 12 bases lay between the germline ends. Germline-derived CDR1 and CDR2 are SGHRS and YFSETQ. CDR3 DNA sequence: TGCGCCAGCAGCTTGGTAAGACAGGCCCCAGATACGCAGTATTTT. It encodes CASSLVRQAPDTQYF.

This clonotype was counted a few times. V usage is TRBV19 and J usage is TRBJ2-5; 10 positions match TRBD1. Germline CDR1 is LNHDA and CDR2 is SQIVND (reference sequence). The CDR3 consists of 15 residues. V was clipped by 7 bases and J by 4 bases; unmatched bases: 9. The CDR3 is CASTAGQGNRETQYF. The CDR3 DNA reads as TGTGCCAGTACCGCGGGACAGGGGAATCGAGAGACCCAGTACTTC. Filled out from reference TRBV19 and TRBJ2-5, the complete variable domain reads DGGITQSPKYLFRKEGQNVTLSCEQNLNHDAMYWYRQDPGQGLRLIYYSQIVNDFQKGDIAEGYSVSREKKESFPLTVTSAQKNPTAFYLCASTAGQGNRETQYFGPGTRLLVL.

This clonotype occurred a few times. This chain links TRBV11-3 with TRBJ2-5; 8 bases fit TRBD2. Germline V CDR1 and CDR2: SGHNT, YENEEA. This CDR3 comprises 14 residues. The junction had 9 bases not matched to a gene; V was cut back by 5 bases and J by 7 bases. The CDR3 loop reads CASSAQGLAGTQYF. CDR3 DNA sequence: TGTGCCAGCAGCGCACAAGGTCTAGCGGGGACCCAGTACTTC.

This clonotype was observed a few times. The gene calls are TRBV18 and TRBJ2-3; unclear D gene. Germline V CDR1 and CDR2: KGHSH, LQKENI. The CDR3 covers 13 residues. V was pared by 3 bases and J by 7 bases, with 11 bases between. The CDR3 coding sequence is TGTGCCAGCTCACCGGGCGACCTTCATACGCAGTATTTT. Amino acids: CASSPGDLHTQYF.

Only a few counts were recorded for this clonotype. The genes are TRBV11-2 and TRBJ2-3, with D perhaps matching TRBD2 (7 bases). The CDR3 consists of 14 residues. V lost 5 bases to trimming and J lost 7 bases, with 16 bases between them. Germline V gene data show CDR1 as SGHAT and CDR2 as FQNNGV. DNA of the CDR3: TGTGCCAGCAGCGAAGGGGGGGGCACGAATACGCAGTATTTT. Translated, it gives CASSEGGGTNTQYF. Supplemented by reference TRBV11-2 and TRBJ2-3, the full variable domain reads EAGVAQSPRYKIIEKRQSVAFWCNPISGHATLYWYQQILGQGPKLLIQFQNNGVVDDSQLPKDRFSAERLKGVDSTLKIQPAKLEDSAVYLCASSEGGGTNTQYFGPGTRLTVL.

This clonotype was recorded only once. J is TRBJ2-5 and V is TRBV4-1; D may be TRBD1 (5 bases). The CDR3 length is 14 residues. Germline V lookup: CDR1 MGHRA, CDR2 YSYEKL. The V gene lost 0 bases and the J gene lost 13 bases, with 18 bases spanning the gap. Written as DNA, the CDR3 is TGCGCCAGCAGCCAAGATGCTGGGGCGGAGCTCCTGTACTTC. Protein sequence: CASSQDAGAELLYF.

This clonotype has a handful of counts. The chain employs TRBV11-2 and TRBJ1-1; D uncertain. Deletions cut 5 bases from V and 5 bases from J, with 9 bases between. The CDR3 totals 12 residues. CDR1 is SGHAT, CDR2 FQNNGV, per germline. The CDR3 loop is CASSIGRTEAFF. CDR3 DNA: TGTGCCAGCAGCATCGGGAGGACTGAAGCTTTCTTT.

This clonotype was seen more than once but under ten times. The gene calls are TRBV20-1 and TRBJ2-1, with D uncertain. V lost 6 bases and J 9 bases, leaving 9 bases between the germline ends. The CDR3 spans 10 residues. Germline CDR1 reads DFQATT; CDR2 reads SNEGSKA (reference sequence). CDR3 coding DNA: TGCAGTGCGAAAATCGCTGAGCAGTTCTTC. Amino acids: CSAKIAEQFF.

In this sample, this clonotype turned up many times. The rearrangement joins TRBV12-3 or TRBV12-4 to TRBJ1-2; D remains ambiguous. The V gene lost 1 base and the J gene lost 3 bases, with 6 bases spanning the gap. This CDR3 spans 13 amino acids. CDR3 residues: CASSLDDYYGYTF. The CDR3 nucleotides read TGTGCCAGCAGTTTAGACGACTACTATGGCTACACCTTC.

In its sample, this clonotype was seen a few times. J is TRBJ1-5 and V is TRBV25-1; D uncertain. Germline values: CDR1 MGHDK, CDR2 SYGVNS. CDR3 length: 14 residues. V was pared by 8 bases and J by 6 bases, with 17 bases between. This CDR3 reads CASLGRRTSQPQHF. CDR3 coding DNA: TGTGCCAGCCTTGGGAGACGGACGAGTCAGCCCCAGCATTTT. Full variable domain (rest looked up from reference TRBV25-1 and TRBJ1-5): EADIYQTPRYLVIGTGKKITLECSQTMGHDKMYWYQQDPGMELHLIHYSYGVNSTEKGDLSSESTVSRIRTEHFPLTLESARPSHTSQYLCASLGRRTSQPQHFGDGTRLSIL.

The V gene is TRBV5-5, the J gene TRBJ2-4; 8 bases line up with TRBD1. Germline loops: CDR1 SGHKS, CDR2 YYEKEE (reference sequence). CDR3 length: 13 amino acids. Trimming cost V 3 bases and J 10 bases; bases outside gene matches: 6. The CDR3, as DNA: TGTGCCAGCAGCTCCAGGGGGCCGGGTATTCAGTACTTC. Its translation is CASSSRGPGIQYF.

Many counts were recorded for this clonotype. The J gene is TRBJ2-7, the V gene TRBV3-1; tentatively, D is TRBD1 (5 bases). Germline CDR1 is LGHDT and CDR2 is YNNKEL (reference sequence). Trimming took off 4 bases at V and 3 bases at J, with 13 bases between the two ends. The CDR3 consists of 14 residues. The CDR3 nucleotides are TGTGCCAGCAGCCGGGGCCCTCCCCTCTACGAGCAGTACTTC. It yields the protein CASSRGPPLYEQYF.

This clonotype was picked up a small number of times. The chain carries TRBV3-1 and TRBJ2-5; 8 bases fit TRBD2. The CDR3 is 17 amino acids. J lost 6 bases, V lost 4 bases, and 16 bases had no gene match. Germline loops: CDR1 LGHDT, CDR2 YNNKEL (reference sequence). CDR3 protein: CASSPRIQGTSRQTQYF. DNA of the CDR3: TGTGCCAGCAGCCCCCGGATCCAGGGGACTAGTCGACAGACCCAGTACTTC.

V usage is TRBV3-1 and J usage is TRBJ2-5; no clear D. Trimming took 7 bases from V and 5 from J, leaving 14 bases between them. CDR3 size: 13 residues. In germline, CDR1 is LGHDT, CDR2 YNNKEL (reference sequence). CDR3 loop: CASTAGSWETQYF. As DNA, the CDR3 is TGTGCCAGCACCGCCGGCTCTTGGGAGACCCAGTACTTC.

This clonotype was recorded at least ten times. This chain links TRBV28 with TRBJ2-7, with D tentatively TRBD1 (6 bases). V was clipped by 1 base and J by 3 bases, with 10 bases between them. Germline V gives CDR1 MDHEN, CDR2 SYDVKM. This CDR3 has 14 amino acids. The CDR3 DNA reads TGTGCCAGCAGTTTATCACAGGGTTTCTACGAGCAGTACTTC. Amino acids: CASSLSQGFYEQYF.

This rearrangement joins TRBV9 to TRBJ2-3, with TRBD2 matching 11 bases. From germline, CDR1 is SGDLS and CDR2 YYNGEE. The trim removed 0 bases at V and 3 bases at J, leaving 6 bases unmatched. This CDR3 has 17 amino acids. The CDR3 sequence is CASSVEWGLAETDTQYF. CDR3 sequence (DNA): TGTGCCAGCAGCGTAGAATGGGGACTAGCGGAAACAGATACGCAGTATTTT.

This clonotype was observed at least ten times. J is TRBJ1-2 and V is TRBV4-3; D may be TRBD1 (6 bases). Trimming stripped 4 bases from V and 1 base from J, with 16 bases between. Germline-derived CDR1 and CDR2 are LGHNA and YSLEER. CDR3 size: 16 residues. CDR3 in DNA: TGCGCCAGCAGCCCTTCAACACAGGGAATTAACTATGGCTACACCTTC. This gives the protein CASSPSTQGINYGYTF.